Below, 32 T cell receptor beta chains from the same sample are listed, as sequenced in a study of T cells after somatic rescue of genetic block. Profiling relied on immunoSEQ multiplex PCR, and the TCRdb table lists in-frame clones only, not all of them. The sample yields under 150,000 clones, about nine tenths seen once. Material: peripheral blood mononuclear cells (PBMCs). Receptors were obtained from a woman under 30.

The rearrangement uses TRBV7-3 and TRBJ2-5; 8 bases are a match to TRBD1. This CDR3 comprises 15 residues. After removal of 3 bases from V and 0 bases from J, the junction contained 3 bases not matched to a gene. Germline CDR1 is SGHTA and CDR2 is FQGTGA. The CDR3: CASSLTGAYQETQYF. The CDR3 nucleotides are TGTGCCAGCAGCTTGACAGGGGCCTACCAAGAGACCCAGTACTTC.

This clone turned up a few times. J is TRBJ1-1 and V is TRBV7-3; possible D gene TRBD1, 5 bases. The length of the CDR3 is 13 residues. V lost 5 bases and J 3 bases, leaving 10 bases between the germline ends. The germline V gene has CDR1 SGHTA and CDR2 FQGTGA. The CDR3 loop is CASSPQEDTEAFF. The CDR3 coding sequence is TGTGCCAGCAGCCCACAGGAAGACACTGAAGCTTTCTTT.

The chain uses TRBV7-9 and TRBJ2-5; the match to TRBD2 covers 7 bases. The V segment lost 2 bases and the J segment 4 bases; nucleotides outside the gene matches: 4. Germline CDR1 is SEHNR and CDR2 is FQNEAQ (reference sequence). The CDR3 sequence is 14 residues long. The CDR3 DNA reads TGTGCCAGCAGCTTACTTTGGGGGGGAGAGACCCAGTACTTC. Residues: CASSLLWGGETQYF.

The chain couples TRBV13 to TRBJ2-1, with TRBD2 identical over 8 bases. The CDR3 runs 16 residues. The germline CDR1 and CDR2 sequences are PRHDT and FYEKMQ (reference sequence). V was pared by 2 bases and J by 9 bases, with 12 bases of the junction left unmatched. CDR3 in DNA: TGTGCCAGCAGCTTAAGATTAGCGGGGTCAATCGGTGAGCAGTTCTTC. Amino acid sequence: CASSLRLAGSIGEQFF.

As DNA, the CDR3 is TGTGCCAGCAGCCAGCTGAATTCACCCCTCCACTTT. Its protein product is CASSQLNSPLHF. J is TRBJ1-6 and V is TRBV14, with no clear D. This CDR3 comprises 12 residues. V was pared by 3 bases and J by 7 bases, with 4 bases between. Per the germline V gene, CDR1 is SGHDN and CDR2 is FVKESK.

This clone was recorded a few times. The chain links TRBV4-1 to TRBJ1-6; no firm D call. The CDR3 extends over 18 amino acids. V shed 0 bases and J shed 0 bases, with 12 bases lying between them. CDR1 is MGHRA, CDR2 YSYEKL, per germline. The CDR3 DNA reads as TGCGCCAGCAGCCAAGATTCGGGTGTTAGCTCCTATAATTCACCCCTCCACTTT. This codes for CASSQDSGVSSYNSPLHF.

This clone was counted between two and nine times. J is TRBJ2-2 and V is TRBV19; a weak D match, TRBD1 (5 bases). The ends were cut back, 7 bases at V and 4 bases at J, with 13 bases in the middle. The CDR3 is 14 amino acids. Germline CDR1 LNHDA, CDR2 SQIVND (reference sequence). CDR3 loop: CASTIGAGTGELFF. CDR3 sequence (DNA): TGTGCCAGTACCATAGGGGCAGGCACCGGGGAGCTGTTTTTT.

This chain links TRBV19 with TRBJ1-1, with D hard to call. Per the germline V gene, CDR1 is LNHDA and CDR2 is SQIVND (reference sequence). The CDR3 is 13 amino acids. The V and J ends lost 5 bases and 0 bases respectively, with 7 bases between them. The chain's CDR3 is CASSLHMNTEAFF. The CDR3 nucleotides are TGTGCCAGTAGTCTGCATATGAACACTGAAGCTTTCTTT.

This clone was seen a handful of times. The J gene is TRBJ1-2, the V gene TRBV2, with D hard to call. The V gene lost 4 bases and the J gene lost 2 bases, with 8 bases spanning the gap. This CDR3 is built from 13 residues. From germline, CDR1 is SNHLY and CDR2 FYNNEI. CDR3 sequence (DNA): TGTGCCAGCAGTGTGTCGGAGAACTATGGCTACACCTTC. Protein: CASSVSENYGYTF.

The rearrangement uses TRBV27 and TRBJ1-1; 7 bases match TRBD1. This CDR3 has 14 residues. The V and J ends lost 2 bases and 4 bases, in that order; junction bases with no gene match: 4. CDR1 and CDR2 from the germline V gene are MNHEY and SMNVEV (reference sequence). CDR3 loop: CASSLTRGATEAFF. CDR3 coding DNA: TGTGCCAGCAGTTTAACCAGGGGGGCCACTGAAGCTTTCTTT.

The chain combines TRBV5-1 with TRBJ1-6; possibly TRBD1 for D (5 bases). V lost 1 base and J lost 6, with 17 bases in between. The germline gives CDR1 SGHRS, CDR2 YFSETQ. This CDR3 is built from 17 residues. The CDR3 sequence is CASSLQIGAGVNSPLHF. In DNA form, the CDR3 reads TGCGCCAGCAGCTTGCAGATCGGGGCGGGGGTTAATTCACCCCTCCACTTT. Full variable domain (outside the CDR3, taken from reference TRBV5-1 and TRBJ1-6): KAGVTQTPRYLIKTRGQQVTLSCSPISGHRSVSWYQQTPGQGLQFLFEYFSETQRNKGNFPGRFSGRQFSNSRSEMNVSTLELGDSALYLCASSLQIGAGVNSPLHFGNGTRLTVT.

The sample holds a few counts of this clone. Other DNA sequences in this specimen translate into the identical CDR3. The chain has TRBV9 and TRBJ1-1, with D unresolved. Trimming took off 2 bases at V and 1 base at J, with 6 bases between the two ends. The germline V gene has CDR1 SGDLS and CDR2 YYNGEE. This CDR3 comprises 13 residues. CDR3 bases: TGTGCCAGCAGCGTCAGCCAGAACACTGAAGCTTTCTTT. Amino acid sequence: CASSVSQNTEAFF.

This chain links TRBV27 with TRBJ1-5; D unclear. The CDR3 has 14 residues. The ends were cut back, 0 bases at V and 3 bases at J, with 6 bases in the middle. The germline gives CDR1 MNHEY, CDR2 SMNVEV (reference sequence). CDR3 sequence reads: CASSLSQFNQPQHF. The CDR3 DNA reads TGTGCCAGCAGTTTATCACAGTTCAATCAGCCCCAGCATTTT.

The V and J genes are TRBV28 and TRBJ1-2, with D possibly TRBD1 on 5 matching bases. V was pared by 5 bases and J by 8 bases, with 12 bases between. CDR1 and CDR2 (germline): MDHEN, SYDVKM. This CDR3 has 12 residues. The CDR3 here is CASSLGVGGYTF. The CDR3, as DNA: TGTGCCAGCAGTCTAGGGGTTGGGGGCTACACCTTC.

The chain carries TRBV5-1 and TRBJ1-6; no clear D. Germline CDR1 SGHRS, CDR2 YFSETQ. This CDR3 is 16 amino acids long. The V and J ends lost 5 bases and 0 bases respectively, with 12 bases between them. This CDR3 reads CASSELSSSYNSPLHF. The CDR3 DNA is TGCGCCAGCAGTGAACTCTCGAGCTCCTATAATTCACCCCTCCACTTT.

The CDR3 DNA reads as TGTGCCAGCAGTTACGTTCAGGGGGACAAACTGTTTTTT. Protein: CASSYVQGDKLFF. This rearrangement joins TRBV6-5 to TRBJ1-4, with 7 bases aligning to TRBD1. Trimming cost V 2 bases and J 11 bases; bases outside gene matches: 5. Germline V gene lookup returns CDR1 MNHEY and CDR2 SVGAGI. The CDR3 consists of 13 residues.

The V call is TRBV7-3, the J call TRBJ2-1; 11 bases map to TRBD2. The V gene end was trimmed by 2 bases and the J gene end by 7 bases; junction bases not matched to a gene: 4. Germline V gene sequence: CDR1 SGHTA, CDR2 FQGTGA. The CDR3 covers 15 residues. DNA for the CDR3: TGTGCCAGCAGCTTACGACTAGCGGGGTCTAATGAGCAGTTCTTC. Its protein is CASSLRLAGSNEQFF.

This clone was observed a single time. The chain combines TRBV7-6 with TRBJ2-3, with a weak D call TRBD2 (7 bases). Deletions cut 1 base from V and 4 bases from J, with 12 bases between. CDR1 and CDR2 (germline): SGHVS, FNYEAQ. The CDR3 covers 15 residues. Here the CDR3 DNA reads TGTGCCAGCAGCTTAGTGGGGGGGCCCTCAGATACGCAGTATTTT. Protein sequence: CASSLVGGPSDTQYF.

The CDR3 loop is CAISESGAGMNNEQFF. CDR3 coding DNA: TGTGCCATCAGTGAGTCAGGCGCGGGGATGAACAATGAGCAGTTCTTC. The chain has TRBV10-3 and TRBJ2-1; TRBD2 is a possible D gene (6 bases). The CDR3 is 16 residues long. Germline V gives CDR1 ENHRY, CDR2 SYGVKD. With 0 bases removed from V and 5 bases from J, the gap between germline ends came to 14 bases.

The J gene is TRBJ1-1, the V gene TRBV6-5, with TRBD1 matching over 7 bases. This CDR3 is 13 amino acids long. Germline V gives CDR1 MNHEY, CDR2 SVGAGI. With 5 bases clipped from V and 3 bases from J, the junction kept 3 bases outside the gene matches. Here the CDR3 reads CASSAGQYTEAFF. CDR3 nucleotide sequence: TGTGCCAGCAGTGCGGGACAGTACACTGAAGCTTTCTTT.

The chain links TRBV30 to TRBJ2-7; D possibly uses TRBD1 or TRBD2 (6 bases each). V shed 2 bases and J shed 4 bases, with 21 bases lying between them. Germline CDR1 reads GTSNPN; CDR2 reads SVGIG (reference sequence). CDR3 size: 16 residues. CDR3 loop: CAWSSPRWGAGYEQYF. The DNA for the CDR3 is TGTGCCTGGAGTTCTCCGAGGTGGGGGGCTGGGTACGAGCAGTACTTC.

The J gene is TRBJ2-3, the V gene TRBV5-1; TRBD2 aligns across 10 bases. With 0 bases clipped from V and 8 bases from J, the junction kept 3 bases outside the gene matches. The CDR3 has 14 amino acids. Germline V gene data show CDR1 as SGHRS and CDR2 as YFSETQ. In nucleotides, the CDR3 is TGCGCCAGCAGCTTGGAACTAGCGGGACGTACGCAGTATTTT. Protein sequence: CASSLELAGRTQYF. The whole variable domain, filled in from reference TRBV5-1 and TRBJ2-3, reads KAGVTQTPRYLIKTRGQQVTLSCSPISGHRSVSWYQQTPGQGLQFLFEYFSETQRNKGNFPGRFSGRQFSNSRSEMNVSTLELGDSALYLCASSLELAGRTQYFGPGTRLTVL.

The V gene is TRBV6-5, the J gene TRBJ1-1; D unclear. V lost 5 bases and J 0 bases, leaving 10 bases between the germline ends. Germline assignment: CDR1 MNHEY and CDR2 SVGAGI. This CDR3 contains 14 residues. The CDR3 protein is CASSGTKMNTEAFF. The CDR3 DNA reads as TGTGCCAGCAGTGGAACAAAGATGAACACTGAAGCTTTCTTT.

The sample holds one count of this clone. The chain carries TRBV2 and TRBJ1-4; D might be TRBD1 (5 bases). Per germline, CDR1 SNHLY and CDR2 FYNNEI. V lost 4 bases and J 3 bases, leaving 12 bases between the germline ends. The CDR3 totals 15 residues. The CDR3 DNA reads TGTGCCAGCAGTGTAAGGGGCTTGGCTAATGAAAAACTGTTTTTT. The encoded protein is CASSVRGLANEKLFF.

The chain is built from TRBV6-5 and TRBJ2-2; the match to TRBD1 covers 7 bases. The CDR3 is 15 residues long. The germline CDR1 and CDR2 sequences are MNHEY and SVGAGI. The junction had 3 bases not matched to a gene; V was cut back by 1 base and J by 4 bases. The chain's CDR3 is CASSYWGQTTGELFF. CDR3 nucleotide sequence: TGTGCCAGCAGTTACTGGGGACAGACCACCGGGGAGCTGTTTTTT.

This clone was observed a single time. The rearrangement joins TRBV6-5 to TRBJ2-1; a weak D match, TRBD2 (6 bases). CDR1 and CDR2 (germline): MNHEY, SVGAGI. Trimming shortened V by 6 bases and J by 0 bases, and 12 bases separated the two germline ends. The CDR3 sequence is 15 residues long. Here the CDR3 DNA reads TGTGCCAGCAGCCCAGACGGGAGCTCCTACAATGAGCAGTTCTTC. Its protein is CASSPDGSSYNEQFF.

V and J are TRBV28 and TRBJ2-6; perhaps TRBD2 as D (5 bases). The germline V gene has CDR1 MDHEN and CDR2 SYDVKM. Trimming stripped 2 bases from V and 2 bases from J, with 7 bases between. CDR3 size: 15 residues. The CDR3 nucleotides are TGTGCCAGCAGTTTAGTGGGAGCTGGGGCCAACGTCCTGACTTTC. Its protein is CASSLVGAGANVLTF.

This chain connects TRBV19 to TRBJ2-7; D might be TRBD2 (5 bases). Germline CDR1 reads LNHDA; CDR2 reads SQIVND (reference sequence). CDR3 size: 16 residues. Trimming cost V 1 base and J 1 base, with 14 bases left between them. CDR3 in amino acids: CASSIGGGLGSYEQYF. The DNA for the CDR3 is TGTGCCAGTAGTATAGGAGGAGGTTTGGGTTCCTACGAGCAGTACTTC.

The chain combines TRBV29-1 with TRBJ1-2; tentatively, D is TRBD1 (6 bases). The CDR3 contains 13 residues. The germline V gene encodes CDR1 SQVTM and CDR2 ANQGSEA. Trimming took 6 bases from V and 3 from J, leaving 14 bases between them. The CDR3 loop reads CSVRGQNDYGYTF. CDR3 coding DNA: TGCAGCGTCCGGGGGCAGAATGACTATGGCTACACCTTC.

This clone was detected a few times. The chain employs TRBV11-2 and TRBJ2-7; D possibly corresponds to TRBD2 (5 bases). CDR1 is SGHAT, CDR2 FQNNGV, per germline. Trimming cost V 1 base and J 6 bases, with 7 bases left between them. The CDR3 is 12 amino acids. The DNA of the CDR3 is TGTGCCAGCAGCTTAGCCGGGGTCGAGCAGTACTTC. It encodes CASSLAGVEQYF.

The chain employs TRBV9 and TRBJ1-6, with 7 bases aligning to TRBD1. Germline V gives CDR1 SGDLS, CDR2 YYNGEE. The ends lost 4 bases at V and 13 bases at J; junction bases unmatched: 17. The CDR3 length is 16 residues. The CDR3 DNA follows: TGTGCCAGCAGCTCCCAAGGGACAGCCAGTGGTAGTCCCCTCCACTTT. Its translation: CASSSQGTASGSPLHF.

V and J are TRBV11-3 and TRBJ2-7; D is undetermined. The V and J ends lost 4 bases and 1 base respectively, with 8 bases between them. This CDR3 is built from 13 residues. Germline V CDR1 and CDR2: SGHNT, YENEEA. In DNA, the CDR3 is TGTGCCAGCAGCTCAGACATGTCCTACGAGCAGTACTTC. Protein sequence: CASSSDMSYEQYF.